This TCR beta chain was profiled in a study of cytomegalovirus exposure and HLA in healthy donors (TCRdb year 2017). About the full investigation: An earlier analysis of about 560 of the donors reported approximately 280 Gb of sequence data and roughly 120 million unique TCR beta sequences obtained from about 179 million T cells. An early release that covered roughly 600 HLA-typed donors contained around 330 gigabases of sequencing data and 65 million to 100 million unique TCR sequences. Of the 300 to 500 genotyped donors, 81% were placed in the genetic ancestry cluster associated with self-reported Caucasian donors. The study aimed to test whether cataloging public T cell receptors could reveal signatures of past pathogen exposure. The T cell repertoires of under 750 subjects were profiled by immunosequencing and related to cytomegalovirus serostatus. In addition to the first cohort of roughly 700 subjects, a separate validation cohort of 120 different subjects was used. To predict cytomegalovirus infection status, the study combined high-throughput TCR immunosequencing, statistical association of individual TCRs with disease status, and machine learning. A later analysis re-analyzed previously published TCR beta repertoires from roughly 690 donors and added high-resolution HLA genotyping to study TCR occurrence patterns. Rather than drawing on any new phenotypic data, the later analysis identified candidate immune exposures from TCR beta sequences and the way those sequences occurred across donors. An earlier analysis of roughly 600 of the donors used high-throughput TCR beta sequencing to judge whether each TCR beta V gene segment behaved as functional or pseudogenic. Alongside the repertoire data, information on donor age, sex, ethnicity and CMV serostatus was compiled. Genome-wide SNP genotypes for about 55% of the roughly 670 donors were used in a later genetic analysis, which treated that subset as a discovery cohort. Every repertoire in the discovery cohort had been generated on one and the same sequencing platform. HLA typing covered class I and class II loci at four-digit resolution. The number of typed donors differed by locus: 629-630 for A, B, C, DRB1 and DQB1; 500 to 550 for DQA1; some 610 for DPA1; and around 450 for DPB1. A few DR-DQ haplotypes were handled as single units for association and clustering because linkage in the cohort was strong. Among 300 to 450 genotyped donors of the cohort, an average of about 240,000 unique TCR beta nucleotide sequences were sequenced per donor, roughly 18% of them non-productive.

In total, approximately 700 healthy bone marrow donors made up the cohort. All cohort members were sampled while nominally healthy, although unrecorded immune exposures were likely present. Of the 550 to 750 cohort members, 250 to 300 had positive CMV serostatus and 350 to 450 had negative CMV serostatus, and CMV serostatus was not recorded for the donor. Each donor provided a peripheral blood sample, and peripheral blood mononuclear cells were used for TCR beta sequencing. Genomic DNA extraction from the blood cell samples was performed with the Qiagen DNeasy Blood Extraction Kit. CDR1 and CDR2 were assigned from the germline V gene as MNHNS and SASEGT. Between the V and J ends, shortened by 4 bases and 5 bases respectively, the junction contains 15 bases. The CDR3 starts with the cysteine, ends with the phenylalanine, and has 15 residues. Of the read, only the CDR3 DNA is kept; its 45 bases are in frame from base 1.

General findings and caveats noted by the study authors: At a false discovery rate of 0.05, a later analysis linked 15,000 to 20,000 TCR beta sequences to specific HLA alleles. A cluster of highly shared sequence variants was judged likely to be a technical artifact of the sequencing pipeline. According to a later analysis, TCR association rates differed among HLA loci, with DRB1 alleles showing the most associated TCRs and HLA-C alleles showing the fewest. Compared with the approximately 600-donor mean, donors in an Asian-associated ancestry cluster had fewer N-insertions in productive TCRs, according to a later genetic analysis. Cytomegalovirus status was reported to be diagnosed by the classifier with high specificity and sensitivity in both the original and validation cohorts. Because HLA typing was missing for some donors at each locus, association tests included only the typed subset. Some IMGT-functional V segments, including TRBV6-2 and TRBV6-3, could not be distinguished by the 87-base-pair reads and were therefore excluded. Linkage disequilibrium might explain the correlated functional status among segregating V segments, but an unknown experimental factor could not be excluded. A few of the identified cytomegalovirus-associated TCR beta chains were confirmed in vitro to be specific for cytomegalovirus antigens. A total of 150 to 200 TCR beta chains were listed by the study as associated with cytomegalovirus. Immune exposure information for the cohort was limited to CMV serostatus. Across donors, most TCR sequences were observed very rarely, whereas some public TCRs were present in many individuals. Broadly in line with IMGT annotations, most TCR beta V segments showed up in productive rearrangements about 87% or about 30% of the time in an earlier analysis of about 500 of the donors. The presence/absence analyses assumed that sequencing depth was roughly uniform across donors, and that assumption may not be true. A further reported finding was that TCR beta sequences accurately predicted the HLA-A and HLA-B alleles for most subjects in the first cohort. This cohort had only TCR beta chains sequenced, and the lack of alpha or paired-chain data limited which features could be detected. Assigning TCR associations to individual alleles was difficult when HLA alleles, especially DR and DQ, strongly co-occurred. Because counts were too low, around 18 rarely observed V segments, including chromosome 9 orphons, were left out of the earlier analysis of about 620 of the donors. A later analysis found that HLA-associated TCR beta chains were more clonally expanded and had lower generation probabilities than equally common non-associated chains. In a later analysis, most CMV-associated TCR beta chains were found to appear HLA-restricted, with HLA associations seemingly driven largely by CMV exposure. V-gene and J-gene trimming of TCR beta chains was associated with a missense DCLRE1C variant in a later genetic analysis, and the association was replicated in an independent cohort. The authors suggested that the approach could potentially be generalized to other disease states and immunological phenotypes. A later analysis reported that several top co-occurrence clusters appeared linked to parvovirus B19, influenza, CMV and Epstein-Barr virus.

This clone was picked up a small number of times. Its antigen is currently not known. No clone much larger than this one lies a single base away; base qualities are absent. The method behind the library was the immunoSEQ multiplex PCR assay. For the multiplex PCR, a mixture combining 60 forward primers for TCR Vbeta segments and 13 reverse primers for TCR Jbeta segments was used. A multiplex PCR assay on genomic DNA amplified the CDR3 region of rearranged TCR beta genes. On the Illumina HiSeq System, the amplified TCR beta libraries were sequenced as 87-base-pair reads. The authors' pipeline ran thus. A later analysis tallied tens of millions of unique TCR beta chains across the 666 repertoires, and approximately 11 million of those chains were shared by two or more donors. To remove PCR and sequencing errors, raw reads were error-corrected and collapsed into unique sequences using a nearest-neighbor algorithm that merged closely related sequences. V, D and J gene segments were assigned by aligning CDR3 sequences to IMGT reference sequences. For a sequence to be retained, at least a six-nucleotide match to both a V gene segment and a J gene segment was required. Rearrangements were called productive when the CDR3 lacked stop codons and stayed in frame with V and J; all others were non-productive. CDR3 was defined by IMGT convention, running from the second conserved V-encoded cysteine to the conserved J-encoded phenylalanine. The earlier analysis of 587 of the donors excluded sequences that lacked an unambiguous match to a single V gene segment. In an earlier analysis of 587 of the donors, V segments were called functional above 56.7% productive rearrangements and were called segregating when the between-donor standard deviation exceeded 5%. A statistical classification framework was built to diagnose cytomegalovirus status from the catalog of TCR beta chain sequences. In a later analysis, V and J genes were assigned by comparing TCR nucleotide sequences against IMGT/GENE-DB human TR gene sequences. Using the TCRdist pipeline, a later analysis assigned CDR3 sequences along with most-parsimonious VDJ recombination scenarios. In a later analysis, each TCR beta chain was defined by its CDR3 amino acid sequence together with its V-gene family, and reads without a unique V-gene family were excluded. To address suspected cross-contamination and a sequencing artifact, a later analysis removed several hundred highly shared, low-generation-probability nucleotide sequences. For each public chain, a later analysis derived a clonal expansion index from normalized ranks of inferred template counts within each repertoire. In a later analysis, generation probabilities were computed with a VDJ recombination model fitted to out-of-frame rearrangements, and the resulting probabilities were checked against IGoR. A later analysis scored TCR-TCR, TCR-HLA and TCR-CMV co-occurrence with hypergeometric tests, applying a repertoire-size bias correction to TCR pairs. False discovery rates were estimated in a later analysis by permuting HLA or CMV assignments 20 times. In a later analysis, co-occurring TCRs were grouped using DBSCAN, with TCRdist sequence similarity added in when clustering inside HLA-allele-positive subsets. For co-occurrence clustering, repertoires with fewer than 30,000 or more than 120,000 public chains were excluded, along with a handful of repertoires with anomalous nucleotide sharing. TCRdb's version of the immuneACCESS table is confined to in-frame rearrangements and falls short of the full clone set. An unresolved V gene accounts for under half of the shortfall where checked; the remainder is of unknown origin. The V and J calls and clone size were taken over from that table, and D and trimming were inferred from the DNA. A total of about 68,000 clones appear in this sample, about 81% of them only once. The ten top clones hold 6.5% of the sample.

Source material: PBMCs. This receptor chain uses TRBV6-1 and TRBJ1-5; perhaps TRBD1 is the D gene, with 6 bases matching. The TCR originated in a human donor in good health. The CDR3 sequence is CASSGSQGKDQPQHF. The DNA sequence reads TGTGCCAGCAGTGGAAGCCAGGGGAAAGATCAGCCCCAGCATTTT.